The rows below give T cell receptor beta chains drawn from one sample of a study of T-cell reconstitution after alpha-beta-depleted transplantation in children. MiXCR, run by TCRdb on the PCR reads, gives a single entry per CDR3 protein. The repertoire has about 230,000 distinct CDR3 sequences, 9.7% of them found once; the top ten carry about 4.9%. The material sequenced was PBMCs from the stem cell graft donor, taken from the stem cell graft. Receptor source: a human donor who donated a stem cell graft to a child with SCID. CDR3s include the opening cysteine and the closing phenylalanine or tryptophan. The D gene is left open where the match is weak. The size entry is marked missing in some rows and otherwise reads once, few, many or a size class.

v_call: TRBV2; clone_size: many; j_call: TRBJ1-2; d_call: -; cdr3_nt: TGTGCCAGCAGGCCCCAGATGACCTATGGCTACACCTTC; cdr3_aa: CASRPQMTYGYTF
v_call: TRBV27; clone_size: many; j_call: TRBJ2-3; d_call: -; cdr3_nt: TGTGCCAGCAGTCCGTACTACACAGATACGCAGTATTTT; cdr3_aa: CASSPYYTDTQYF
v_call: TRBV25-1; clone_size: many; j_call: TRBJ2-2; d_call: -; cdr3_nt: TGTGCCAGCAGTGGAGACGGGGGACTGTTTTTT; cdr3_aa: CASSGDGGLFF
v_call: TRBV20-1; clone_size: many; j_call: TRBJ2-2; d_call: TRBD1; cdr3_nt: TGCAGTGTCCGGGACAGGGTCACCGGGGAGCTGTTTTTT; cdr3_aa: CSVRDRVTGELFF
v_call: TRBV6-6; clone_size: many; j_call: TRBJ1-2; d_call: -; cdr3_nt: TGTGCCAGCAGTTACCGGACCAGGGAGGGCTACACCTTC; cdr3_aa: CASSYRTREGYTF
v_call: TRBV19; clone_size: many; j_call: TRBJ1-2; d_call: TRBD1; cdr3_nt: TGTGCCAGCAGGGGGAGGGGGTTTCTTCCTCAATATGGCTACACCTTC; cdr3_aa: CASRGRGFLPQYGYTF
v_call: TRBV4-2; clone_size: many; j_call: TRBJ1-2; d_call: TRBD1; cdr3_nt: TGTGCCAGCAGCCAAGATCGCGGGACAGGGCATGGCTACACCTTC; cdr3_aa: CASSQDRGTGHGYTF
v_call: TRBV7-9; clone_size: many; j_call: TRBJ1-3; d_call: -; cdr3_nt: TGTGCCAGCAGCTTAGAGACAGGCCCTGGAAACACCATATATTTT; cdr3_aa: CASSLETGPGNTIYF
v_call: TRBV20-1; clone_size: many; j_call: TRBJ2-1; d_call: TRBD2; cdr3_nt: TGCAGTATACGGACTAGCGGCCGGGGGTTAAATGAGCAGTTCTTC; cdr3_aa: CSIRTSGRGLNEQFF
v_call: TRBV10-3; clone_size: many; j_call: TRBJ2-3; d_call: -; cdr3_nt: TGTGCCATCAGTGACCGGTCGGGGGATGGTGCAGATACGCAGTATTTT; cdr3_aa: CAISDRSGDGADTQYF
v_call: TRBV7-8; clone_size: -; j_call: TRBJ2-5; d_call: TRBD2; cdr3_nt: TGTGCCAGCAGCTCCCCACGATATAGCGGGGGACAAGAGACCCAGTACTTC; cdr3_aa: CASSSPRYSGGQETQYF
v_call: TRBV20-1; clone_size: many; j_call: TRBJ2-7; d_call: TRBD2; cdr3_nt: TGCAGTGCTAGGTGGGAGGGAGGGGACGAGCAGTACTTC; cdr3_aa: CSARWEGGDEQYF
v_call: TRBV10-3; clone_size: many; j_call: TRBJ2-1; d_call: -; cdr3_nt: TGTGCCATCAGTCCCCAGGTTGACCCGGGCAATGAGCAGTTCTTC; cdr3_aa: CAISPQVDPGNEQFF
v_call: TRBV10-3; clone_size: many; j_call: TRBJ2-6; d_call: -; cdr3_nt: TGTGCCATCAGTGCCCTCCCAAGCTCTGGGGCCAACGTCCTGACTTTC; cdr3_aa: CAISALPSSGANVLTF
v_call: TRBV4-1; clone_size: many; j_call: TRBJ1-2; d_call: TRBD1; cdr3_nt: TGCGCCAGCAGCCCAGGGACAGGGCGGGGGTCCGGCTATGGCTACACCTTC; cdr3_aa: CASSPGTGRGSGYGYTF
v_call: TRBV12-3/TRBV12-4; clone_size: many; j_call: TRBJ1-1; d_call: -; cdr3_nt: TGTGCCAGCAGTCTAGTCCCTGGGGGGGCTAGGACTGAAGCTTTCTTT; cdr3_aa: CASSLVPGGARTEAFF
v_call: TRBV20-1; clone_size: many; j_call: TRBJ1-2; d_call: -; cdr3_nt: TGCAGTGCTAGAGATCGTATCGACAGGATGGGGGTTTGGGAAGGCTACACCTTC; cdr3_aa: CSARDRIDRMGVWEGYTF
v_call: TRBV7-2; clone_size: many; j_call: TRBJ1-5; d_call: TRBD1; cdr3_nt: TGTGCCAGCAGCCGAAACCGGGACAGGGGAAATCAGCCCCAGCATTTT; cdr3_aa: CASSRNRDRGNQPQHF
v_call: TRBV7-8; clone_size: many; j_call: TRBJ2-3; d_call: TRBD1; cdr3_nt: TGTGCCAGCAGCCCGACAGGGGGCGGCGGGGGTTACTATACGCAGTATTTT; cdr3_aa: CASSPTGGGGGYYTQYF
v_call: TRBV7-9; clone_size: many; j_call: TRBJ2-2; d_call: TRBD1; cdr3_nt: TGTGCCAGCAGCGCATCTCCGGGACAGGCGAACACCGGGGAGCTGTTTTTT; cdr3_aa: CASSASPGQANTGELFF
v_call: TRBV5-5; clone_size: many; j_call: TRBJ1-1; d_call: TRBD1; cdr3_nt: TGTGCCAGCACCACTCAATTGCCGGGACAGGGGGGAACTGAAGCTTTCTTT; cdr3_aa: CASTTQLPGQGGTEAFF
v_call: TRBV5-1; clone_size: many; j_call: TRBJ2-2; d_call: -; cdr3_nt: TGCGCCAGCAGCTCGGCGGGGAGATACCCCGGGGAGCTGTTTTTT; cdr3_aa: CASSSAGRYPGELFF
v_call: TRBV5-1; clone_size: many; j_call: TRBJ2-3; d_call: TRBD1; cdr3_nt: TGCGCCAGCAGCTTGACAGGGGACACAGATACGCAGTATTTT; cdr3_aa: CASSLTGDTDTQYF
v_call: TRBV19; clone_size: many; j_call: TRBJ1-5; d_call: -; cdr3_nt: TGTGCCAGTAGTATAGTCGGGCAGCTAAGCAATCAGCCCCAGCATTTT; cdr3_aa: CASSIVGQLSNQPQHF
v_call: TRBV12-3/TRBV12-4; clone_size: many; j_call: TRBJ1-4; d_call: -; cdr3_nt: TGTGCCAGCAGTTTTCGCGGGGTTGGGGAAAAACTGTTTTTT; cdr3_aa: CASSFRGVGEKLFF
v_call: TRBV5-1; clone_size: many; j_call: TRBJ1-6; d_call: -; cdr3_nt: TGCGCCAGCAGCTTGGATCCGACAGAGGCTTCACCCCTCCACTTT; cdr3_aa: CASSLDPTEASPLHF
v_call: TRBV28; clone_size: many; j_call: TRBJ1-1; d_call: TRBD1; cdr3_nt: TGTGCCAGCAGCCCGACAGGGGGAAACACTGAAGCTTTCTTT; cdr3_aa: CASSPTGGNTEAFF
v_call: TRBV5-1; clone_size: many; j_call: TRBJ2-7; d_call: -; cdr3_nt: TGCGCCAGCAGCGGACTAAATTCACAGGGCCACGAGCAGTACTTC; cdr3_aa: CASSGLNSQGHEQYF